This TCR beta chain is drawn from a study of blood T cell repertoires in COVID-19. Turning to the study itself: Acute-phase and convalescent COVID-19 samples originated in the United States, Italy and Spain. The analysed material was cDNA or gDNA that came from T cells, B-cell-depleted T cells, or PBMCs.

Under the authors' procedure: Reference gene primer amplification yielded estimated nucleated cell counts. Generated by immunoSEQ multiplex PCR, the TCRdb table keeps only in-frame clones and is missing some. The V and J calls and clone size come from that table; D and trimming were worked out from the DNA. There are 50,000 or so clones in the sample; approximately 80% occur only once, and around 19% lies in the top ten. The CDR3 extends over 14 amino acids. Germline trimming cut 7 bases from V and 8 bases from J; bases unmatched to any gene: 10. Germline V gene data show CDR1 as MDHEN and CDR2 as SYDVKM.

Sequencing was done on a sample of peripheral blood. The TCR originated in a human donor with active or convalescent COVID-19. The donor label of this sample is uncertain. This rearrangement joins TRBV28 to TRBJ1-4, with TRBD1 matching over 7 bases. The CDR3 DNA reads as TGTGCCAGCAACACACAGGGGTGGTTGGAAAAACTGTTTTTT. The encoded protein is CASNTQGWLEKLFF.